This is a list of T cell receptor beta chains from one sample in a study of response to subunit inactivated influenza vaccine. TCRdb re-called the RT-PCR reads through MiXCR, storing one row per CDR3 protein. Of over 800,000 distinct CDR3 sequences detected, approximately 21% appear once; the ten largest clones hold roughly 10%. This specimen consisted of PBMCs from blood, obtained 5 days after vaccination. All receptors come from a man aged 50-60 years who received an inactivated influenza vaccine. The CDR3 runs from the conserved cysteine through the conserved F or W. Fields, in order: J gene, V gene, clone size, D gene, CDR3 protein, CDR3 DNA. D genes are given only for firm matches. Some rows have no size entry. The others give once, few or many, or a class for an expanded clone.

>TRBJ2-3|TRBV20-1|few|TRBD2
CSASRTSGADTQYF
TGCAGTGCTAGTCGGACTAGCGGGGCAGATACGCAGTATTTT
>TRBJ2-3|TRBV10-3|few|NA
CAISSSTDTQYF
TGTGCCATCAGTAGCAGCACAGATACGCAGTATTTT
>TRBJ2-2|TRBV7-2|few|NA
CASSLHGVDTGELFF
TGTGCCAGCAGCTTACATGGGGTAGACACCGGGGAGCTGTTTTTT
>TRBJ2-7|TRBV4-1|few|NA
CASSQEGARFHEQYF
TGCGCCAGCAGCCAAGAGGGCGCCAGATTCCACGAGCAGTACTTC
>TRBJ1-2|TRBV29-1|few|NA
CSVGAELDYGYTF
TGCAGCGTTGGGGCCGAACTAGACTATGGCTACACCTTC
>TRBJ2-7|TRBV28|NA|NA
CASSLWGASYEQYF
TGTGCCAGCAGTTTGTGGGGGGCGAGCTACGAGCAGTACTTC
>TRBJ2-1|TRBV7-3|few|NA
CASSSQGFSEQFF
TGTGCCAGCAGCTCTCAGGGTTTTAGTGAGCAGTTCTTC
>TRBJ2-1|TRBV15|NA|TRBD2
CATSSPTSGKGASYNEQFF
TGTGCCACCAGCTCACCGACTAGCGGGAAGGGTGCATCCTACAATGAGCAGTTCTTC
>TRBJ2-1|TRBV20-1|few|NA
CSAGTGLHNEQFF
TGCAGTGCAGGGACTGGCCTCCATAATGAGCAGTTCTTC
>TRBJ1-2|TRBV5-6|few|TRBD1
CASSRQGPFGYTF
TGTGCCAGCAGCCGACAGGGGCCTTTTGGCTACACCTTC
>TRBJ2-7|TRBV29-1|once|NA
CSANTGAGSYEQYF
TGCAGCGCAAACACGGGAGCTGGCTCCTACGAGCAGTACTTC
>TRBJ2-3|TRBV29-1|NA|TRBD2
CSVAAGRADTQYF
TGCAGCGTTGCGGCAGGGAGGGCAGATACGCAGTATTTT
>TRBJ1-5|TRBV7-9|NA|NA
CASSLALRGRDQPQHF
TGTGCCAGCAGCTTAGCCCTGAGGGGGAGAGATCAGCCCCAGCATTTT
>TRBJ1-2|TRBV7-2|few|NA
CASSPTGQYGYTF
TGTGCCAGCAGCCCAACAGGGCAATATGGCTACACCTTC
>TRBJ1-5|TRBV24-1|many|NA
CATSDNYSNQPQHF
TGTGCCACCAGTGACAACTATAGCAATCAGCCCCAGCATTTT
>TRBJ1-1|TRBV3-1|NA|NA
CASSQYGTEAFF
TGTGCCAGCAGCCAGTACGGGACTGAAGCTTTCTTT
>TRBJ2-7|TRBV20-1|NA|NA
CSARDSSSYEQYF
TGCAGTGCTAGAGATTCGAGCTCCTACGAGCAGTACTTC
>TRBJ2-7|TRBV11-2|few|NA
CASSVGHATYEQYF
TGTGCCAGCAGCGTCGGACACGCCACCTACGAGCAGTACTTC
>TRBJ1-5|TRBV18|NA|NA
CASSRGSAGGNQPQHF
TGTGCCAGCTCACGAGGGTCCGCCGGCGGCAATCAGCCCCAGCATTTT
>TRBJ2-7|TRBV12-3/TRBV12-4|NA|NA
CASTLVGSYEQYF
TGTGCCAGCACCTTGGTGGGCTCCTACGAGCAGTACTTC